These T cell receptor beta chains were read from a single sample in a study of tumor-infiltrating lymphocytes in localized non-small cell lung cancer. Profiling relied on immunoSEQ multiplex PCR, and the TCRdb table lists in-frame clones only, not all of them. The repertoire holds about 8,900 clones, with about 63% as singletons. Specimen: uninvolved lung tissue not adjacent to the tumor. The receptors here all came from a human donor with non-small cell lung cancer. CDR3s include the opening cysteine and the closing phenylalanine or tryptophan. The D gene is left open where the match is weak. Size is omitted from some rows. Given values are once, few, many or a class for expanded clones.

V: TRBV7-3
J: TRBJ2-3
size: NA
D: TRBD2
CDR3: CASSRSGTSRTDTQYF
DNA: TGTGCCAGCAGCCGCTCTGGGACTAGCAGGACAGATACGCAGTATTTT

V: TRBV28
J: TRBJ2-5
size: few
D: NA
CDR3: CASSTGMETQYF
DNA: TGTGCCAGCAGTACAGGGATGGAGACCCAGTACTTC

V: TRBV4-1
J: TRBJ2-7
size: NA
D: NA
CDR3: CASSRGGETYEQYF
DNA: TGCGCCAGCAGCCGAGGCGGGGAAACCTACGAGCAGTACTTC

V: TRBV11-2
J: TRBJ2-5
size: few
D: NA
CDR3: CASSFMETQYF
DNA: TGTGCCAGCAGCTTTATGGAGACCCAGTACTTC

V: TRBV7-3
J: TRBJ2-2
size: NA
D: NA
CDR3: CASSSQRADTGELFF
DNA: TGTGCCAGCAGCTCCCAGCGGGCGGACACCGGGGAGCTGTTTTTT

V: TRBV7-6
J: TRBJ2-1
size: NA
D: TRBD2
CDR3: CASSLPVAGANNEQFF
DNA: TGTGCCAGCAGCTTACCGGTAGCGGGCGCTAACAATGAGCAGTTCTTC

V: TRBV10-2
J: TRBJ2-7
size: few
D: NA
CDR3: CARKGTAPGF
DNA: TGCGCCAGGAAAGGAACGGCCCCGGGCTTC

V: TRBV28
J: TRBJ2-7
size: NA
D: NA
CDR3: CASSGPPIYEQYF
DNA: TGTGCCAGCAGTGGGCCGCCGATCTACGAGCAGTACTTC

V: TRBV19
J: TRBJ1-1
size: few
D: NA
CDR3: CASSIDTSRSNTEAFF
DNA: TGTGCCAGTAGTATCGACACGAGCCGATCGAACACTGAAGCTTTCTTT

V: TRBV29-1
J: TRBJ2-3
size: NA
D: NA
CDR3: CSVKVSDTQYF
DNA: TGCAGCGTTAAGGTCTCAGATACGCAGTATTTT

V: TRBV19
J: TRBJ2-3
size: large
D: TRBD2
CDR3: CASSSTSGSNTQYF
DNA: TGTGCCAGTAGTTCAACTAGCGGGAGTAATACGCAGTATTTT

V: TRBV6-5
J: TRBJ2-1
size: NA
D: NA
CDR3: CASKGTAYNEQFF
DNA: TGTGCCAGCAAGGGGACGGCATACAATGAGCAGTTCTTC

V: TRBV9
J: TRBJ2-7
size: NA
D: NA
CDR3: CASSPAPGYEQYF
DNA: TGTGCCAGCTCTCCAGCCCCGGGTTACGAGCAGTACTTC

V: TRBV7-2
J: TRBJ2-7
size: NA
D: NA
CDR3: CASSLDGSSYEQYF
DNA: TGTGCCAGCAGCTTAGACGGGAGTAGCTACGAGCAGTACTTC

V: TRBV19
J: TRBJ2-3
size: NA
D: TRBD2
CDR3: CASSIEVPSGSRTDTQYF
DNA: TGTGCCAGTAGTATAGAAGTTCCTAGCGGGAGTAGGACAGATACGCAGTATTTT

V: TRBV6-5
J: TRBJ2-1
size: NA
D: NA
CDR3: CASSYSTGYEQFF
DNA: TGTGCCAGCAGTTACTCTACTGGCTATGAGCAGTTCTTC

V: TRBV28
J: TRBJ1-1
size: NA
D: NA
CDR3: CASTGGTEAFF
DNA: TGTGCCAGCACGGGGGGCACTGAAGCTTTCTTT

V: TRBV6-1
J: TRBJ1-1
size: medium-sized
D: NA
CDR3: CASTGAFF
DNA: TGTGCCAGCACAGGGGCTTTCTTT

V: TRBV7-2
J: TRBJ2-7
size: NA
D: NA
CDR3: CASSLDRLYEQYF
DNA: TGTGCCAGCAGCTTGGACAGACTGTACGAGCAGTACTTC

V: TRBV9
J: TRBJ1-1
size: NA
D: TRBD1
CDR3: CASSVTGGNTEAFF
DNA: TGTGCCAGCAGCGTAACAGGGGGGAACACTGAAGCTTTCTTT

V: TRBV6-5
J: TRBJ2-3
size: few
D: NA
CDR3: CASSYEKDTDTQYF
DNA: TGTGCCAGCAGTTACGAGAAGGACACAGATACGCAGTATTTT

V: TRBV10-3
J: TRBJ2-5
size: few
D: NA
CDR3: CATRDDQETQYF
DNA: TGTGCCACCCGGGACGACCAAGAGACCCAGTACTTC

V: TRBV28
J: TRBJ1-5
size: NA
D: TRBD1
CDR3: CASSLTQGGNQPQHF
DNA: TGTGCCAGCAGTTTGACTCAGGGGGGCAATCAGCCCCAGCATTTT

V: TRBV9
J: TRBJ1-1
size: few
D: NA
CDR3: CASSPQDTEAFF
DNA: TGTGCCAGCAGCCCACAAGACACTGAAGCTTTCTTT

V: TRBV7-2
J: TRBJ1-3
size: NA
D: NA
CDR3: CASSLGGPGNTIYF
DNA: TGTGCCAGCAGCTTAGGGGGACCCGGAAACACCATATATTTT

V: TRBV19
J: TRBJ1-4
size: NA
D: TRBD1
CDR3: CASSINQGDGGEKLFF
DNA: TGTGCCAGTAGCATAAATCAGGGGGACGGAGGTGAAAAACTGTTTTTT

V: TRBV7-8
J: TRBJ1-5
size: medium-sized
D: TRBD1
CDR3: CASSVDRAPIGQPQHF
DNA: TGTGCCAGCAGCGTCGACAGGGCCCCAATAGGTCAGCCCCAGCATTTT

V: TRBV7-2
J: TRBJ2-7
size: NA
D: TRBD1
CDR3: CASSNNRGYEQYF
DNA: TGTGCCAGCAGCAATAACAGGGGATACGAGCAGTACTTC

V: TRBV7-6
J: TRBJ2-2
size: NA
D: NA
CDR3: CASSLGTAGAGELFF
DNA: TGTGCCAGCAGCCTCGGGACCGCCGGCGCCGGGGAGCTGTTTTTT

V: TRBV5-1
J: TRBJ2-7
size: NA
D: TRBD1
CDR3: CASSWTGPYEQYF
DNA: TGCGCCAGCAGCTGGACAGGACCCTACGAGCAGTACTTC

V: TRBV5-6
J: TRBJ2-7
size: NA
D: TRBD1
CDR3: CASRMTGGGSYEQYF
DNA: TGTGCCAGCAGAATGACAGGGGGCGGTTCCTACGAGCAGTACTTC

V: TRBV30
J: TRBJ2-5
size: once
D: NA
CDR3: CAWSVAGWETQYF
DNA: TGTGCCTGGAGTGTAGCAGGGTGGGAGACCCAGTACTTC

V: TRBV27
J: TRBJ2-7
size: NA
D: NA
CDR3: CASRGMAYEQYF
DNA: TGTGCCAGCAGGGGGATGGCCTACGAGCAGTACTTC

V: TRBV4-2
J: TRBJ2-1
size: NA
D: TRBD2
CDR3: CASSQATSGRAGEQFF
DNA: TGTGCCAGCAGCCAAGCTACTAGCGGGAGGGCGGGTGAGCAGTTCTTC

V: TRBV5-1
J: TRBJ2-1
size: NA
D: NA
CDR3: CASSLDPSSDEQFF
DNA: TGCGCCAGCAGCTTGGATCCTAGCTCCGATGAGCAGTTCTTC

V: TRBV28
J: TRBJ2-7
size: NA
D: NA
CDR3: CASSLTWKPEQYF
DNA: TGTGCCAGCAGTCTGACCTGGAAGCCCGAGCAGTACTTC

V: TRBV11-1
J: TRBJ2-1
size: NA
D: TRBD1
CDR3: CASSLRDSVGDEQFF
DNA: TGTGCCAGCAGCCTCCGGGACAGTGTTGGCGATGAGCAGTTCTTC

V: TRBV27
J: TRBJ2-7
size: NA
D: TRBD2
CDR3: CASNAGGEQYF
DNA: TGTGCCAGCAACGCGGGAGGGGAGCAGTACTTC

V: TRBV4-3
J: TRBJ2-3
size: few
D: NA
CDR3: CASSQADTQYF
DNA: TGCGCCAGCAGCCAAGCAGATACGCAGTATTTT

V: TRBV7-7
J: TRBJ2-1
size: NA
D: TRBD2
CDR3: CASSKRESGVNEQFF
DNA: TGTGCTAGCAGCAAGAGGGAGAGCGGGGTGAATGAGCAGTTCTTC

V: TRBV29-1
J: TRBJ1-5
size: NA
D: NA
CDR3: CSVVGGNNQPQHF
DNA: TGCAGCGTTGTTGGGGGAAACAATCAGCCCCAGCATTTT

V: TRBV6-5
J: TRBJ2-5
size: NA
D: NA
CDR3: CASRSRAVQETQYF
DNA: TGTGCCAGCAGGAGCAGGGCGGTGCAAGAGACCCAGTACTTC

V: TRBV27
J: TRBJ2-7
size: NA
D: TRBD2
CDR3: CASSTDRDYTYEQYF
DNA: TGTGCCAGCAGTACGGACCGGGACTACACCTACGAGCAGTACTTC

V: TRBV6-1
J: TRBJ1-2
size: few
D: NA
CDR3: CASSHGEPYGYTF
DNA: TGTGCCAGCAGTCATGGCGAACCTTATGGCTACACCTTC

V: TRBV7-6
J: TRBJ1-2
size: few
D: NA
CDR3: CASSPRAGDYGYTF
DNA: TGTGCCAGCAGCCCCCGGGCAGGGGACTATGGCTACACCTTC

V: TRBV5-4
J: TRBJ1-4
size: few
D: TRBD1
CDR3: CASSWDRGGEKLFF
DNA: TGTGCCAGCAGCTGGGACAGGGGAGGTGAAAAACTGTTTTTT

V: TRBV29-1
J: TRBJ2-3
size: NA
D: NA
CDR3: CSVAGRTDTQYF
DNA: TGCAGCGTTGCCGGACGTACAGATACGCAGTATTTT

V: TRBV7-2
J: TRBJ2-7
size: NA
D: TRBD2
CDR3: CASSSRTSGSYEQYF
DNA: TGTGCCAGCAGCTCCAGGACTAGCGGATCCTACGAGCAGTACTTC

V: TRBV30
J: TRBJ1-3
size: once
D: NA
CDR3: CAWKAAGNTIYF
DNA: TGTGCCTGGAAGGCAGCTGGAAACACCATATATTTT

V: TRBV27
J: TRBJ2-1
size: few
D: NA
CDR3: CASSLSTSNNEQFF
DNA: TGTGCCAGCAGTTTATCGACCAGTAACAATGAGCAGTTCTTC

V: TRBV11-2
J: TRBJ1-5
size: NA
D: TRBD1
CDR3: CASSLGTGGQPQHF
DNA: TGTGCCAGCAGCTTGGGGACAGGGGGTCAGCCCCAGCATTTT

V: TRBV27
J: TRBJ1-2
size: NA
D: NA
CDR3: CASSLSDSSGYTF
DNA: TGTGCCAGCAGTTTATCGGACAGCTCTGGCTACACCTTC

V: TRBV5-4
J: TRBJ2-7
size: NA
D: NA
CDR3: CASSQELAPREQYF
DNA: TGCGCCAGCAGCCAAGAGCTGGCCCCGCGGGAGCAGTACTTC

V: TRBV20-1
J: TRBJ2-7
size: NA
D: TRBD1
CDR3: CSVGQGNEQYF
DNA: TGCAGTGTGGGACAGGGGAACGAGCAGTACTTC

V: TRBV7-2
J: TRBJ2-3
size: NA
D: TRBD2
CDR3: CASRFIGGLADRKGDTQYF
DNA: TGTGCCAGCCGATTCATCGGCGGACTAGCGGACAGAAAAGGGGATACGCAGTATTTT

V: TRBV5-5
J: TRBJ2-5
size: once
D: NA
CDR3: CASSYLRKLETQYF
DNA: TGTGCCAGCAGCTATTTGAGAAAGCTGGAGACCCAGTACTTC

V: TRBV6-1
J: TRBJ2-6
size: NA
D: NA
CDR3: CASSEGQSGANVLTF
DNA: TGTGCCAGCAGTGAAGGACAATCTGGGGCCAACGTCCTGACTTTC